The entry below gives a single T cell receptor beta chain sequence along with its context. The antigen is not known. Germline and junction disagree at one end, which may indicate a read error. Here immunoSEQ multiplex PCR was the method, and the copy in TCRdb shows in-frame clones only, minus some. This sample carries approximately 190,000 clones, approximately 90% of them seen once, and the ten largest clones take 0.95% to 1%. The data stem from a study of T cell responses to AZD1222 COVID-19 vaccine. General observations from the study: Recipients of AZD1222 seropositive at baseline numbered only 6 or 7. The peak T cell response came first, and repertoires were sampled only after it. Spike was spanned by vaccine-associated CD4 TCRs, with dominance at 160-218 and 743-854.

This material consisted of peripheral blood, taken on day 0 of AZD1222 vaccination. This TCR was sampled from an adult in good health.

In DNA form, the CDR3 reads TGTGCTAGCAGCGCCCGCAGGGATGAGACCCAGTACTTC. It translates to CASSARRDETQYF. This sequence joins TRBV7-7 and TRBJ2-5; TRBD1 might be the D (5 bases). Germline CDR1 is SSHAT and CDR2 is FNYEAQ (reference sequence). CDR3 length equals 13 residues.